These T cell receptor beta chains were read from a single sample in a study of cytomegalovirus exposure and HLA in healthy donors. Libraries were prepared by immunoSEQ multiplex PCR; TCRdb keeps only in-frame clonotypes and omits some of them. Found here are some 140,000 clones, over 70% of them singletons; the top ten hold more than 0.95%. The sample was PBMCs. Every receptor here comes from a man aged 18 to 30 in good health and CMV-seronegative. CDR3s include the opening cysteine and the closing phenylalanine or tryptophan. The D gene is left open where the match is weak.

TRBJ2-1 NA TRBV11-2 CASSLKQDRYNEQFF TGTGCCAGCAGCTTAAAACAGGATCGATACAATGAGCAGTTCTTC
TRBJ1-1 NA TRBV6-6 CASQGFETEAFF TGTGCCAGCCAGGGTTTCGAGACTGAAGCTTTCTTT
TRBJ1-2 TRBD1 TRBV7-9 CASSLVGGTVDYTF TGTGCCAGCAGCTTAGTAGGGGGGACAGTGGACTACACCTTC
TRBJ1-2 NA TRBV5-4 CASSPERLRGGYTF TGTGCCAGCAGCCCCGAGAGGTTAAGAGGCGGCTACACCTTC
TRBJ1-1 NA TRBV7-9 CSSSLAGGATEAFF TGTTCCAGCAGCTTAGCGGGAGGTGCCACTGAAGCTTTCTTT
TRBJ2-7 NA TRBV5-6 CASSGDTSYEQYF TGTGCCAGCAGCGGCGACACATCCTACGAGCAGTACTTC
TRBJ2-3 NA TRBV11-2 CASSPGLSTDTQYF TGTGCCAGCAGCCCCGGACTCAGCACAGATACGCAGTATTTT
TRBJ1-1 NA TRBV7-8 CASSAQRRTEAFF TGTGCCAGCAGCGCACAACGCCGCACTGAAGCTTTCTTT
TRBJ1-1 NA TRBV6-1 CASSKDRNTEAFF TGTGCCAGCTCAAAGGACAGGAACACTGAAGCTTTCTTT
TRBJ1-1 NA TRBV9 CASSSQMTVGIADEAFF TGTGCCAGCAGCTCCCAAATGACAGTTGGAATTGCTGATGAAGCTTTCTTT
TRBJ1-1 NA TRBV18 CASSPPQGRTEAFF TGTGCCAGCTCACCACCTCAGGGGCGGACTGAAGCTTTCTTT